This paragraph covers one T cell receptor beta chain sequence. Its antigen is not yet known. Base quality data are lacking; no much larger clone is found one base away. Between the V and J ends, shortened by 3 bases and 3 bases respectively, the junction contains 13 bases. The germline V gene gives CDR1 as SGHRS and CDR2 as YFSETQ. Its CDR3 holds 14 amino acids, cysteine through phenylalanine. Only CDR3 DNA remains: 42 bases, in frame from the first base. These data come from a study of beta chain features in type 1 diabetes (dated by TCRdb to between 2018 and 2020). For context, the study as a whole: Mean age, gender distribution, total cell number and subset yield were not different between patients and healthy donors. Naive and central memory subsets were obtained from all 30 or so donors, but regulatory and stem cell-like memory subsets were isolated from only 8 patients and roughly eight healthy donors. A total of approximately 99,000,000 sorted cells were examined across all samples, and RNA yield correlated strongly with the number of cells per subset. In the study, TCRB repertoires of sorted circulating CD4+ T cell subsets from recently diagnosed type 1 diabetes patients were compared with those of matched healthy donors. Paper-wide results and their limitations: In all four CD4+ subsets, TCRB CDR3 length was moderately but significantly shorter in type 1 diabetes patients. Shorter templates might be favored by PCR, yet because patient and control samples were amplified and corrected together, any such skew would affect both groups equally. Naive, central memory and regulatory TCRB repertoires appeared to be more alike among patients than among healthy donors. At VDJ recombination sites, patients with type 1 diabetes made fewer insertions and deleted more nucleotides, a pattern implying thymic rearrangement abnormalities. Because the HLA sub-analyses included only small numbers of individuals, any influence of HLA type on TCRB rearrangement was left unresolved. Because cDNA rather than genomic DNA was sequenced, highly expressing activated cells could have been over-represented, although no difference in activation and CD3 levels was found between groups.

The entire isolated RNA was reverse transcribed using the High Capacity cDNA Reverse Transcription Kit, and thus expressed TCRB transcripts were sequenced. Deep immunoSEQ sequencing was applied to naive, central memory and regulatory T cell samples, giving an average of roughly 3.3 million total reads per sample. After sorted cells were lysed in RLT buffer, RNA was extracted with DNase-treated RNeasy Micro or Mini kits, with the choice depending on cell number. To prevent cross-contamination, every cell subset was processed on its own, while patient and healthy donor samples were processed together. The immunoSEQ multiplex PCR was used to amplify TCRB sequences from cDNA, yielding 87-bp fragments that span the CDR3 region. Amplicons were sequenced on the Illumina HiSeq platform. The authors processed their data as follows. PCR bias was computationally corrected using synthetic template baselines, reads within Hamming distance 2 were collapsed, and singletons that could not be merged were discarded. Reads were aligned against IMGT to assign V, D and J genes, CDR3 length and insertions or deletions at six rearrangement sites. Clonotype counts were normalized to sorted cell number within each subset before computing true diversity and Gini coefficients with the tcR R package. The overlap coefficient, calculated on TCRB nucleotide sequences, was used to measure repertoire sharing. Out-of-frame TCRB sequences from naive cells were analyzed to stand in for the pre-selection repertoire. This is the immuneACCESS table as TCRdb keeps it, with only in-frame sequences that have V and J called. A part of the clones is gone; compared with another copy, unresolved V genes explain less than half, and the rest is unexplained. The V and J calls and clone size come from that table; D and trimming were worked out from the DNA. The sample records about 360,000 clones, over 10% of which are singletons. The ten largest clones capture around 0.0099% of the sample.

From each donor, a single peripheral blood sample of about 100 mL on average was drawn into heparinised tubes. A BD FACSAria II and a panel including CD45RO, CCR7, CD25, CD127, CD95 and CD27 were used to sort naive, central memory, regulatory and stem cell-like memory CD4+ T cells. Purity was above 95% for every sorted population. PBMCs were isolated immediately by Lymphoprep density gradient centrifugation and stained directly without culture. So that batch effects would be minimized, each experiment stained and sorted samples in pairs, pairing one healthy donor with one patient. The sample consisted of naive CD4+ T cells from blood. Reading the label with the study, this specimen's cell subset or site is: true naive CD4+ T cells. This clonotype was sampled from a woman younger than 35 with type 1 diabetes. This receptor chain uses TRBV5-1 and TRBJ2-7; D gene: possibly TRBD1, on 7 matching bases. The CDR3 loop reads CASSWRGQSYEQYF. The sequenced DNA is TGCGCCAGCAGCTGGAGGGGACAGAGCTACGAGCAGTACTTC.